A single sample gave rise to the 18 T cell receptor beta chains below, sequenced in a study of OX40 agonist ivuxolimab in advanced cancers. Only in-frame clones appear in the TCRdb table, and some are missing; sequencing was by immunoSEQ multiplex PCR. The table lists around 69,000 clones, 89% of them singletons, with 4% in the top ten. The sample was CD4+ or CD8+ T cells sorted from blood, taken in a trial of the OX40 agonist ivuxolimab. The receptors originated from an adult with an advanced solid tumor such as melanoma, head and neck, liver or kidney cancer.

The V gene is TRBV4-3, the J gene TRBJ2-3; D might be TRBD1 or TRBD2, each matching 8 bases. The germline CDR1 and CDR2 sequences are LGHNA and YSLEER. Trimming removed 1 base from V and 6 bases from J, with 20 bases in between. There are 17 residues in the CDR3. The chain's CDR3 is CASSQAPGGLAGDTQYF. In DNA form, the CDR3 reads TGCGCCAGCAGCCAAGCCCCAGGGGGCCTAGCGGGTGATACGCAGTATTTT.

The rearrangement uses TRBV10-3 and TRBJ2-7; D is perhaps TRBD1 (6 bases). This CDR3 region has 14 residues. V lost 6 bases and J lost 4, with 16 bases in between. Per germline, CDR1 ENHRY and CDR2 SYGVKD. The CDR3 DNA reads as TGTGCCATCAGGGACAATCAGGGGATTTACGAGCAGTACTTC. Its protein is CAIRDNQGIYEQYF.

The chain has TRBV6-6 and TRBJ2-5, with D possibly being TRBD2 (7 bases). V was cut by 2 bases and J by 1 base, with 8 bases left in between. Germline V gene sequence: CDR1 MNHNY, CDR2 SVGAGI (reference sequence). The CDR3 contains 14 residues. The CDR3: CASSYGGAQETQYF. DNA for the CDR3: TGTGCCAGCAGTTACGGGGGGGCCCAAGAGACCCAGTACTTC.

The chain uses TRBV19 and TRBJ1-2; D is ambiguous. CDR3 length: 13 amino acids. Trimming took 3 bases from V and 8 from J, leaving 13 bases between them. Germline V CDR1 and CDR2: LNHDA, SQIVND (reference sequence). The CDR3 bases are TGTGCCAGTAGTATTTTGGGGTCGCTCGGCTACACCTTC. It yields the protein CASSILGSLGYTF. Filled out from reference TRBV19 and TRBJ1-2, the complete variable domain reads DGGITQSPKYLFRKEGQNVTLSCEQNLNHDAMYWYRQDPGQGLRLIYYSQIVNDFQKGDIAEGYSVSREKKESFPLTVTSAQKNPTAFYLCASSILGSLGYTFGSGTRLTVV.

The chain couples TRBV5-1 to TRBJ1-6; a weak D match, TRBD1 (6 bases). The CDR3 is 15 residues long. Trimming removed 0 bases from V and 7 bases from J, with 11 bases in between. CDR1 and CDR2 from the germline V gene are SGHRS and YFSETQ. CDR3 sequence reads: CASSLAGGINSPLHF. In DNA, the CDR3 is TGCGCCAGCAGCTTGGCCGGGGGCATCAATTCACCCCTCCACTTT.

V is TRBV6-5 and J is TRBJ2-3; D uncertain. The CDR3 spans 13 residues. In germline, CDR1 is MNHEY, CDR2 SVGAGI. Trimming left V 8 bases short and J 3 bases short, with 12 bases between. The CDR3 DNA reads TGTGCCAGCTCGGGTTTGGCGACAGATACGCAGTATTTT. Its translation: CASSGLATDTQYF.

The CDR3 here is CASSLGRYSNQPQHF. CDR3 DNA: TGTGCCAGCAGCTTAGGCAGATATAGCAATCAGCCCCAGCATTTT. The chain carries TRBV7-2 and TRBJ1-5; D is unresolved. CDR1 and CDR2 (germline): SGHTA, FQGNSA. V lost 1 base, J lost 0 bases, and 7 bases lay in between. The CDR3 is made up of 15 amino acids.

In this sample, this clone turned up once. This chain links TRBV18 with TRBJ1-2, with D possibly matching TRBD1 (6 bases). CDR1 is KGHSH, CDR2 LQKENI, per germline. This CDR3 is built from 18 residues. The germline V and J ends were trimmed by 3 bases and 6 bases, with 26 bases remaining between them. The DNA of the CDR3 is TGTGCCAGCTCACCCGACCTACTGGCGGGGGGGCGCTTGGATGGCTACACCTTC. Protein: CASSPDLLAGGRLDGYTF. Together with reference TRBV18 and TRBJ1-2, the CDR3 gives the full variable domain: NAGVMQNPRHLVRRRGQEARLRCSPMKGHSHVYWYRQLPEEGLKFMVYLQKENIIDESGMPKERFSAEFPKEGPSILRIQQVVRGDSAAYFCASSPDLLAGGRLDGYTFGSGTRLTVV.

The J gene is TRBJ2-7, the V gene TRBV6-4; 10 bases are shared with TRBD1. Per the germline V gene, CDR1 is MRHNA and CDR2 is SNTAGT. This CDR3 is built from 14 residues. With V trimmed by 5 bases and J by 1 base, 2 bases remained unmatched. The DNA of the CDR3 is TGTGCCAGCAGTCCGGGACAGGGGTCCTACGAGCAGTACTTC. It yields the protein CASSPGQGSYEQYF.

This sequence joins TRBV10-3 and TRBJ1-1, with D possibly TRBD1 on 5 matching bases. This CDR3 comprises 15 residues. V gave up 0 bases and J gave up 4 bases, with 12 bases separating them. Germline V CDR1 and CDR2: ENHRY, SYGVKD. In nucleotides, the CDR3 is TGTGCCATCAGTGAGTCAACAGGCCTCTCCACTGAAGCTTTCTTT. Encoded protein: CAISESTGLSTEAFF.

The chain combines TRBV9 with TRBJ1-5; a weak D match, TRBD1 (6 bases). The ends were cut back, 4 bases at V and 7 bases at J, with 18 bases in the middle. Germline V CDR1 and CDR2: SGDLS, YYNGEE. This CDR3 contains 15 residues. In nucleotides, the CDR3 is TGTGCCAGCAGCTCAGGGGTGGGGTTGGGACAGCCCCAGCATTTT. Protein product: CASSSGVGLGQPQHF.

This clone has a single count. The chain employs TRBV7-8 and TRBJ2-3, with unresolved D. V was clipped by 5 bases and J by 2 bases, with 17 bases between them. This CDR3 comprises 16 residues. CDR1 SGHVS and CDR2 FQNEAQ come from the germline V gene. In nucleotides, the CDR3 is TGTGCCAGCAGCCCTCTCCCGAGACCAAACACAGATACGCAGTATTTT. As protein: CASSPLPRPNTDTQYF.

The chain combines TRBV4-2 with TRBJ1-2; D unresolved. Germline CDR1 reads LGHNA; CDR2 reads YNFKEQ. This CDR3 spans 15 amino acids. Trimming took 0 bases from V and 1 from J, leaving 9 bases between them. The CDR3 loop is CASSQDLTFNYGYTF. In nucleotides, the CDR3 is TGTGCCAGCAGCCAAGATCTGACATTTAACTATGGCTACACCTTC.

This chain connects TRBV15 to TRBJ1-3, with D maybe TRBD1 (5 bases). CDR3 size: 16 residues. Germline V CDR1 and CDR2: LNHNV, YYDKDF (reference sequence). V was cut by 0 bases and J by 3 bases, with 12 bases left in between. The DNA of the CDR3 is TGTGCCACCAGCAGAGATCGTCCAGGGATTGGAAACACCATATATTTT. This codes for CATSRDRPGIGNTIYF.

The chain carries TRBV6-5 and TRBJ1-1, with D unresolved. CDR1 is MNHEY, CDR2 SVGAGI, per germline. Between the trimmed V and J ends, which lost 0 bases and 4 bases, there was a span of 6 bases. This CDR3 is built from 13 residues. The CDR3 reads CASSYSHATEAFF. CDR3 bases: TGTGCCAGCAGTTACTCGCACGCCACTGAAGCTTTCTTT.

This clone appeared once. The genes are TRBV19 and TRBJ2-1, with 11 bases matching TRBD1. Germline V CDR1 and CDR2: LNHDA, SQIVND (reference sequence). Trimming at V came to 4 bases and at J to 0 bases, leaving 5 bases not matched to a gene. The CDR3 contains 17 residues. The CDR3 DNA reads TGTGCCAGTAGTACCGGGACAGGGGGGCCCTCCTACAATGAGCAGTTCTTC. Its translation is CASSTGTGGPSYNEQFF. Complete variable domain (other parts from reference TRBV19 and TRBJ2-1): DGGITQSPKYLFRKEGQNVTLSCEQNLNHDAMYWYRQDPGQGLRLIYYSQIVNDFQKGDIAEGYSVSREKKESFPLTVTSAQKNPTAFYLCASSTGTGGPSYNEQFFGPGTRLTVL.

CDR3: CASSLQGHEAFF. The CDR3 region has the DNA TGCGCCAGCAGCTTACAGGGACATGAAGCTTTCTTT. This sequence joins TRBV5-1 and TRBJ1-1; tentatively, D is TRBD1 (6 bases). CDR3 length: 12 residues. The germline CDR1 and CDR2 sequences are SGHRS and YFSETQ. Trimming cost V 2 bases and J 7 bases, with 9 bases left between them.

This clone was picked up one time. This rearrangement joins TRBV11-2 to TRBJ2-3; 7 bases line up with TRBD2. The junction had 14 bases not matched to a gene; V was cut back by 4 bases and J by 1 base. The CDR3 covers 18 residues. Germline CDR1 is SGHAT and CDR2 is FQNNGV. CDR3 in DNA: TGTGCCAGCAGCTCCGTTAGGGCGGGAGTGACGGGCACAGATACGCAGTATTTT. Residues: CASSSVRAGVTGTDTQYF.